This TCR beta chain comes out of a study of graft-versus-host responses after intestinal transplantation. At the level of the study: After anti-thymocyte globulin induction, recipients took tacrolimus and steroids for approximately three years. Points from the study as a whole: Allograft graft-versus-host to host-versus-graft clonal ratios ran high in patients with graft-donor T cell macrochimerism. GvH clones surfaced in recipient marrow, some emerging earlier in ileum or blood. Peak levels of circulating GvH clones tracked with early post-transplant HvG declines.

With regard to this clone: Its antigen remains unknown.

The ends were cut back, 3 bases at V and 0 bases at J, with 19 bases in the middle. Germline V gene lookup returns CDR1 SGDLS and CDR2 YYNGEE. This CDR3 has 18 amino acids. The protocol was immunoSEQ multiplex PCR, while the TCRdb copy is restricted to in-frame clones and leaves out a portion. The sample includes roughly 100,000 clones, 90% to 95% of them seen just once. This receptor was taken from a human donor who received an intestinal transplant. V is TRBV9 and J is TRBJ2-1; the D gene could be TRBD1 or TRBD2 (5 bases each). Sequencing used unstimulated CD8+ T cells sorted from spleen or lymph node cells, obtained before intestinal transplant. The CDR3 region is CASSEAPERGDSYNEQFF. CDR3 bases: TGTGCCAGCAGCGAGGCCCCAGAGAGGGGCGACTCCTACAATGAGCAGTTCTTC.